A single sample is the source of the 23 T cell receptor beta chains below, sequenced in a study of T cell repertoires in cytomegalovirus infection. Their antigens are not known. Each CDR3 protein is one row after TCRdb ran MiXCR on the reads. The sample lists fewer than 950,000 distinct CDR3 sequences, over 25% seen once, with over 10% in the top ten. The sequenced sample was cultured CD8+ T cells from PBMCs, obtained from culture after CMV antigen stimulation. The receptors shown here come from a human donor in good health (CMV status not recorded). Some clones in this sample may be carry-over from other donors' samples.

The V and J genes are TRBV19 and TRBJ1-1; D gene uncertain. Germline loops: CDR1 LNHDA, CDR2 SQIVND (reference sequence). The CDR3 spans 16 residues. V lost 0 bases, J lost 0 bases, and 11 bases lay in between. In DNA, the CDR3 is TGTGCCAGTAGTATAGATCCGATAGATGTGAACACTGAAGCTTTCTTT. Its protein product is CASSIDPIDVNTEAFF.

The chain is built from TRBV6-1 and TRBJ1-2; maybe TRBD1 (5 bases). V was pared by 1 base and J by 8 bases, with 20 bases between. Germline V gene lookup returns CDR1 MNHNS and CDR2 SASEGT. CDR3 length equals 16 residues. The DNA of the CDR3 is TGTGCCAGCAGTGAAGAAGGGACGGTGGTCCGCATGGGCTACACCTTC. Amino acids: CASSEEGTVVRMGYTF.

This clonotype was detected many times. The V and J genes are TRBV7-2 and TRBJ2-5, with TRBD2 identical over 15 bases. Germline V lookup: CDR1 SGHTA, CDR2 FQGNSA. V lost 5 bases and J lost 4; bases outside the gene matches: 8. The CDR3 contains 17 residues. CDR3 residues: CASSPLGLAGGPETQYF. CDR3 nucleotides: TGTGCCAGCAGCCCCCTGGGACTAGCGGGGGGCCCAGAGACCCAGTACTTC.

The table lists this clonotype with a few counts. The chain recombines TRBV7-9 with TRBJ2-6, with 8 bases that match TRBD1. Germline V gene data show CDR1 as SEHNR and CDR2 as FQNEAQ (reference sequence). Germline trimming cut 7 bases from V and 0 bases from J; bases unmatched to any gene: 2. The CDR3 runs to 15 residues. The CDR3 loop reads CASNRGASGANVLTF. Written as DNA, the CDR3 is TGTGCCAGCAACAGGGGGGCCTCTGGGGCCAACGTCCTGACTTTC.

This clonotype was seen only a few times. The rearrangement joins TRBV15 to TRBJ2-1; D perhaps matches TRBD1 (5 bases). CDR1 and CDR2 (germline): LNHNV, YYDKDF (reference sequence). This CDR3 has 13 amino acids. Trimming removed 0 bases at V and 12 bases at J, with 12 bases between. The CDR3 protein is CATSRDGEQAQFF. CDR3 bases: TGTGCCACCAGCAGAGATGGTGAACAGGCGCAGTTCTTC.

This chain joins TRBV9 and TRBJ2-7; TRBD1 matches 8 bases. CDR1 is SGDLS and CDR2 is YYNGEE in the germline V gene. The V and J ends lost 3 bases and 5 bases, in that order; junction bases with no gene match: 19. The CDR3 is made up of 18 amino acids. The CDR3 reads CASSEPMGQALVGDEQYF. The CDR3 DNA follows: TGTGCCAGCAGCGAGCCCATGGGACAGGCCCTCGTCGGGGACGAGCAGTACTTC.

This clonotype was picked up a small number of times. The CDR3 region has the DNA TGCGCCAGCAGCCAAGTAATGCCCCGGGGTACTATGGACACTGAAGCTTTCTTT. This codes for CASSQVMPRGTMDTEAFF. The genes are TRBV4-1 and TRBJ1-1; D is uncertain. The CDR3 sequence is 18 residues long. V lost 1 base, J lost 3 bases, and 21 bases lay in between. Germline CDR1 and CDR2: MGHRA and YSYEKL.

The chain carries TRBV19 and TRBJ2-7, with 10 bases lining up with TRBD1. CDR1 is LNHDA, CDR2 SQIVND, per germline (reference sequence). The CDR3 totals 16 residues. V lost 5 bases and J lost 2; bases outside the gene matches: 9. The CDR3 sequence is CASSLISGTGAYEQYF. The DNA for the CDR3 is TGTGCCAGTAGTCTGATATCCGGGACAGGGGCCTACGAGCAGTACTTC.

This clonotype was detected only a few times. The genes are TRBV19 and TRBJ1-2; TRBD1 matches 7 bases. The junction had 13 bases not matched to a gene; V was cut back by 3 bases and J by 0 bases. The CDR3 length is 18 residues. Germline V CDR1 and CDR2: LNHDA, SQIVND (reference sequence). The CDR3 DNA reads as TGTGCCAGTAGTATGGTAACAGGGGTCATCCCTTCTAACTATGGCTACACCTTC. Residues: CASSMVTGVIPSNYGYTF.

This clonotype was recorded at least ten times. The CDR3 nucleotides read TGTGCCAGCAGCCGCGCAGGGACCGGGGAGCTGTTTTTT. It translates to CASSRAGTGELFF. This chain joins TRBV7-6 and TRBJ2-2; D perhaps matches TRBD1 (5 bases). V was cut by 5 bases and J by 5 bases, with 9 bases left in between. The CDR3 loop spans 13 amino acids. The germline V gene encodes CDR1 SGHVS and CDR2 FNYEAQ.

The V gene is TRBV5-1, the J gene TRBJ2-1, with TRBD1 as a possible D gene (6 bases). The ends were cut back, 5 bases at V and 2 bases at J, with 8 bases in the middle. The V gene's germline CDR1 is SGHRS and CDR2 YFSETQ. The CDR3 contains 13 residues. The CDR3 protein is CASRRTAYNEQFF. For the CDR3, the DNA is TGCGCCAGCAGGAGGACAGCCTACAATGAGCAGTTCTTC.

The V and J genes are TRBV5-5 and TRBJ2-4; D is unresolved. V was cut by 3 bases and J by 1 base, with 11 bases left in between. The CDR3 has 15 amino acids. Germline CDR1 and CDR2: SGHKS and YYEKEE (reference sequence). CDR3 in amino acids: CASSWGLGAKNIQYF. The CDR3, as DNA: TGTGCCAGCAGCTGGGGATTGGGGGCCAAAAACATTCAGTACTTC. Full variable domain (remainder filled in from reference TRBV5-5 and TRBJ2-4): DAGVTQSPTHLIKTRGQQVTLRCSPISGHKSVSWYQQVLGQGPQFIFQYYEKEERGRGNFPDRFSARQFPNYSSELNVNALLLGDSALYLCASSWGLGAKNIQYFGAGTRLSVL.

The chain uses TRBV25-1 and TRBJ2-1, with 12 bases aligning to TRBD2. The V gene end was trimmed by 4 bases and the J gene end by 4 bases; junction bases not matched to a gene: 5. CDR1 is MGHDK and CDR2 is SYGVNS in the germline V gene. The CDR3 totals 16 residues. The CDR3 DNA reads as TGTGCCAGCAGTGGCCCCGGGACTAGCGGGTACAATGAGCAGTTCTTC. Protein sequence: CASSGPGTSGYNEQFF.

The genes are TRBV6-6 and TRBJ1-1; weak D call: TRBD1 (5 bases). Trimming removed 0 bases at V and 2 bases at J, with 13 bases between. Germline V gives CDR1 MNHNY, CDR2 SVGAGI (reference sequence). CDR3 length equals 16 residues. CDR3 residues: CASSYSTGRANTEAFF. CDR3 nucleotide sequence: TGTGCCAGCAGTTACTCGACTGGCAGGGCCAACACTGAAGCTTTCTTT.

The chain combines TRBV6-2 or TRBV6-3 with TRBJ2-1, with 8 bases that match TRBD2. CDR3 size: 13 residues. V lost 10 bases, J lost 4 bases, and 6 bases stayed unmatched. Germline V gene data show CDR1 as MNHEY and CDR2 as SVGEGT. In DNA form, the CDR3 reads TGTGCCACCCAGCGGGGGCAATACAATGAGCAGTTCTTC. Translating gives CATQRGQYNEQFF.

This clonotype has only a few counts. For the CDR3, the DNA is TGTGCCAGCAGGGTGCTAGCGGGGGGGAGCACAGATACGCAGTATTTT. This gives the protein CASRVLAGGSTDTQYF. The chain has TRBV6-2 or TRBV6-3 and TRBJ2-3; TRBD2 matches at 12 bases. Per germline, CDR1 MNHEY and CDR2 SVGEGT. This CDR3 comprises 16 residues. Trimming at V came to 6 bases and at J to 0 bases, leaving 4 bases not matched to a gene.

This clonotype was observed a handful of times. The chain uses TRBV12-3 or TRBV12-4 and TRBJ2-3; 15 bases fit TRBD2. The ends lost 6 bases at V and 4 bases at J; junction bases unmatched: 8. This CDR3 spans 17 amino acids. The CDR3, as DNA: TGTGCCAGCAGCCCCCGGACTAGCGGGGGGGGGTCAGATACGCAGTATTTT. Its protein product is CASSPRTSGGGSDTQYF.

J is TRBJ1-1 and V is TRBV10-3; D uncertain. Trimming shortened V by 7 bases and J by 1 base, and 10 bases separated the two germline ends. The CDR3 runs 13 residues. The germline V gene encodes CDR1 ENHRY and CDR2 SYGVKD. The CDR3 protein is CAITEERNTEAFF. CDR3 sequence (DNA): TGTGCCATCACCGAAGAGAGGAACACTGAAGCTTTCTTT.

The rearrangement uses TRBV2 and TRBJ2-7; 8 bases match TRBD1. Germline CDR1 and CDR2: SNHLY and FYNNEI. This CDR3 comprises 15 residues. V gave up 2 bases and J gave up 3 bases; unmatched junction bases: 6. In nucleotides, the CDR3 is TGTGCCAGCAGTGAATCCCGGACAGGGTTCTACGAGCAGTACGTC. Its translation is CASSESRTGFYEQYV.

CDR3 region: CASSQDPGPRNTGELFF. Here the CDR3 DNA reads TGCGCCAGCAGCCAAGATCCGGGGCCTCGGAACACCGGGGAGCTGTTTTTT. This chain uses TRBV4-3 with TRBJ2-2, with D tentatively TRBD1 or TRBD2 (5 bases each). The CDR3 has 17 residues. Germline V CDR1 and CDR2: LGHNA, YSLEER. V lost 0 bases and J lost 1, with 12 bases in between.

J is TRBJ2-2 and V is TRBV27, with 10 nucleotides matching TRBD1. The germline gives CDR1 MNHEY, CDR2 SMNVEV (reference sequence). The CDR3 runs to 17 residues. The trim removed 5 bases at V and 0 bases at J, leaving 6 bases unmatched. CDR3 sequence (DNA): TGTGCCAGCAGTCCCTTGACAGGGGGCGCGAACACCGGGGAGCTGTTTTTT. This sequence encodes CASSPLTGGANTGELFF.

The chain's CDR3 is CSALNRHSNQPQHF. CDR3 coding DNA: TGCAGTGCTCTAAACAGGCATAGCAATCAGCCCCAGCATTTT. V and J are TRBV20-1 and TRBJ1-5; TRBD1 might be the D (5 bases). CDR1 is DFQATT, CDR2 SNEGSKA, per germline (reference sequence). Trimming removed 5 bases from V and 0 bases from J, with 11 bases in between. The CDR3 totals 14 residues.

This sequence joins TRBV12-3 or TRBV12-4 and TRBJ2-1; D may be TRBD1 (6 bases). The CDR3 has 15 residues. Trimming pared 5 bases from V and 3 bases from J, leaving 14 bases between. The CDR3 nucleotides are TGTGCCAGCAGTCTACTTACAGGGAACTACAATGAGCAGTTCTTC. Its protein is CASSLLTGNYNEQFF.